The rows below give T cell receptor beta chains drawn from one sample of a study of T cells in Graves' hyperthyroidism and ophthalmopathy. TCRdb analysed the multiplex PCR reads with MiXCR anew, one entry per CDR3 protein. The sample holds 550,000 to 600,000 distinct CDR3 sequences, about 45% seen once. Sequencing was performed on peripheral blood or thyroid tissue (not recorded which). The receptors derive from an adult woman with Graves' disease, either hyperthyroidism or ophthalmopathy (not recorded which). CDR3s include the opening cysteine and the closing phenylalanine or tryptophan. Fields, in order: D gene, J gene, clone size, V gene, CDR3 protein, CDR3 DNA. D genes are given only for firm matches. Some rows mark clone size as missing; the rest say once, few, many or name a class of expanded clone.

>-|TRBJ1-1|many|TRBV5-1
CASSGTSLGEAFF
TGCGCCAGCAGCGGGACATCCCTAGGGGAAGCTTTCTTT
>-|TRBJ2-7|many|TRBV6-5
CASSYLRGEQYF
TGTGCCAGCAGTTACTTGCGGGGCGAGCAGTACTTC
>TRBD1|TRBJ1-6|many|TRBV25-1
CASSDGTGGNSPLHF
TGTGCCAGCAGTGATGGAACAGGGGGGAATTCACCCCTCCACTTT
>-|TRBJ1-1|many|TRBV7-2
CASMPRGGDTEAFF
TGTGCCAGCATGCCGCGGGGAGGGGACACTGAAGCTTTCTTT
>-|TRBJ1-5|-|TRBV28
CASSPQGIGNQPQHF
TGTGCCAGCAGCCCTCAGGGAATTGGCAATCAGCCCCAGCATTTT
>TRBD1|TRBJ1-2|-|TRBV29-1
CSVVHRTGSGYGYTF
TGCAGCGTTGTCCACCGGACAGGTTCTGGCTATGGCTACACCTTC
>-|TRBJ1-1|-|TRBV7-8
CAISCTRQIEAFF
TGTGCCATCAGCTGCACCAGACAGATTGAAGCTTTCTTT
>-|TRBJ1-2|-|TRBV2
CASSPFDREPYGYTF
TGTGCCAGCTCACCCTTCGACCGGGAGCCCTATGGCTACACCTTC
>TRBD2|TRBJ2-3|-|TRBV9
CASSVSGGTQTTQYF
TGTGCCAGCAGCGTATCGGGGGGGACACAGACTACGCAGTATTTT
>-|TRBJ2-2|many|TRBV20-1
CSASAASARRRTGELFF
TGCAGTGCTAGTGCGGCTAGCGCCCGTCGGAGGACCGGGGAGCTGTTTTTT
>-|TRBJ1-2|many|TRBV27
CASSLAGTATGYTF
TGTGCCAGCAGTCTCGCCGGGACTGCGACCGGCTACACCTTC
>TRBD1|TRBJ2-2|many|TRBV2
CASSYTTPGQGFGELFF
TGTGCCAGCAGCTACACTACTCCGGGACAGGGGTTCGGGGAGCTGTTTTTT
>-|TRBJ1-2|-|TRBV24-1
CATSDARDNYGYTF
TGTGCCACCAGTGACGCCCGGGATAACTATGGCTACACCTTC
>-|TRBJ1-1|-|TRBV11-1
CASSFRSNTEAFF
TGTGCCAGCAGTTTTAGGTCCAACACTGAAGCTTTCTTT
>-|TRBJ1-6|-|TRBV7-9
CASSLTTSGNSPLHF
TGTGCCAGCAGCTTAACGACTAGCGGGAATTCACCCCTCCACTTT
>-|TRBJ1-2|many|TRBV27
CASRGVTGAYGYTF
TGTGCCAGCAGGGGCGTGACAGGCGCCTATGGCTACACCTTC
>TRBD2|TRBJ2-7|many|TRBV19
CASSMTSGSYEQYF
TGTGCCAGTAGTATGACTAGCGGTTCCTACGAGCAGTACTTC
>-|TRBJ2-7|-|TRBV28
CASSLYNRQYEQYF
TGTGCCAGCAGTTTATACAACAGACAATACGAGCAGTACTTC
>TRBD1|TRBJ2-7|-|TRBV6-5
CASRPLMGTGHSYEQYF
TGTGCCAGCAGGCCACTCATGGGGACAGGGCACTCCTACGAGCAGTACTTC
>-|TRBJ2-7|many|TRBV20-1
CSAYGQSYEQYF
TGCAGTGCTTACGGACAGAGCTACGAGCAGTACTTC
>-|TRBJ1-5|-|TRBV10-3
CAISEELHSNQPQHF
TGTGCCATCAGTGAAGAGTTACATAGCAATCAGCCCCAGCATTTT
>TRBD1|TRBJ1-5|once|TRBV15
CATSIDRGETQHF
TGTGCCACCAGCATCGACAGGGGAGAGACCCAGCATTTT
>TRBD1|TRBJ1-1|-|TRBV2
CASRGQVATEAFF
TGTGCCAGCAGGGGACAGGTGGCGACTGAAGCTTTCTTT
>TRBD2|TRBJ2-5|-|TRBV19
CASSKLAGGGQETQYF
TGTGCCAGTAGTAAACTAGCGGGAGGAGGGCAAGAGACCCAGTACTTC
>TRBD1|TRBJ1-5|-|TRBV19
CASSSQGAFQPQHF
TGTGCCAGTAGTAGCCAGGGGGCATTTCAGCCCCAGCATTTT
>-|TRBJ2-2|many|TRBV24-1
CATSVGSNTGELFF
TGTGCCACCAGTGTGGGCTCGAACACCGGGGAGCTGTTTTTT
>-|TRBJ2-5|many|TRBV25-1
CASSESGTVKGETQYF
TGTGCCAGCAGTGAATCGGGGACGGTTAAGGGAGAGACCCAGTACTTC
>-|TRBJ2-7|-|TRBV15
CATSSQDSVQGAYEQYF
TGTGCCACCAGCAGCCAAGATTCCGTGCAGGGAGCCTACGAGCAGTACTTC
>TRBD2|TRBJ2-1|-|TRBV6-5
CASSQTSGVYNEQFF
TGTGCCAGCAGTCAGACTAGCGGGGTTTACAATGAGCAGTTCTTC
>TRBD1|TRBJ1-3|many|TRBV11-2
CASSKPDRPASSGNTIYF
TGTGCCAGCAGCAAACCGGACAGGCCGGCAAGCTCTGGAAACACCATATATTTT
>-|TRBJ1-2|-|TRBV5-1
CASSYTGQSGYTF
TGCGCCAGCAGCTATACAGGACAGAGTGGCTACACCTTC
>-|TRBJ2-7|many|TRBV6-1
CASNITPHGSYEQYF
TGTGCCAGCAACATCACCCCCCACGGGTCCTACGAGCAGTACTTC
>-|TRBJ1-1|-|TRBV20-1
CSATTSLVTEAFF
TGCAGTGCCACCACCTCTCTGGTCACTGAAGCTTTCTTT
>-|TRBJ1-2|-|TRBV20-1
CNATRRRQETKSGYTF
TGCAATGCGACGAGAAGAAGACAGGAGACAAAGAGCGGCTACACCTTC
>-|TRBJ2-6|-|TRBV29-1
CSVDGTARDGANVLTF
TGCAGCGTAGACGGGACGGCTCGAGATGGGGCCAACGTCCTGACTTTC
>-|TRBJ1-2|once|TRBV5-6
CASSLEGHHYTF
TGTGCCAGCAGCTTGGAGGGACACCACTACACCTTC
>-|TRBJ1-4|-|TRBV12-3/TRBV12-4
CATPGRGDEKLFF
TGTGCCACCCCCGGGAGAGGGGATGAAAAACTGTTTTTT
>TRBD1|TRBJ2-7|many|TRBV12-3/TRBV12-4
CASSFPDRLYEQYF
TGTGCCAGCAGTTTCCCGGACAGGCTCTACGAGCAGTACTTC
>-|TRBJ2-7|-|TRBV20-1
CSSPSGLREQYF
TGCAGTTCCCCTTCTGGTCTGCGCGAGCAGTACTTC